This TCR beta chain derives from a study of CD8+ T cells in alopecia areata. Regarding the study as a whole: For lesional scalp, especially alopecia totalis/universalis, clonality was higher than in normal scalp.

TCR sequencing used cDNA made by reverse transcription of extracted RNA. Sequencing used immunoSEQ multiplex PCR; TCRdb keeps in-frame clones, though not all of them. In the table there are roughly 100,000 clones, approximately 66% of which are singletons. About this clone itself: What it binds is not known.

V was cut by 0 bases and J by 6 bases, with 12 bases left in between. The CDR3 length is 14 residues. The germline CDR1 and CDR2 sequences are SGHNT and YYREEE (reference sequence). Stated treatment: oral pan-JAK inhibitor, 5-10 mg twice daily. The receptor was isolated from a human donor with alopecia areata. The chain employs TRBV5-4 and TRBJ1-2, with D maybe TRBD1 (5 bases). Material: CD8+ T cells sorted from blood, obtained at week 4, from a patient treated with tofacitinib. The CDR3 DNA follows: TGTGCCAGCAGCTTGGATTCAGGGTTCAATGGCTACACCTTC. Its translation is CASSLDSGFNGYTF.